The present T cell receptor beta chain was sequenced within a study of blood T cell repertoires in COVID-19. The CDR3 covers 17 residues. V lost 0 bases, J lost 7 bases, and 10 bases stayed unmatched. Germline CDR1 and CDR2: SGHRS and YFSETQ. Libraries were prepared by immunoSEQ multiplex PCR; TCRdb keeps only in-frame clonotypes and omits some of them. The profile covers approximately 170,000 clones, with around 80% appearing a single time and around 10% taken by the ten largest. The sample consisted of peripheral blood. This chain connects TRBV5-1 to TRBJ1-6; 7 bases map to TRBD1. This TCR was sampled from a man aged 55 to 70 with active or convalescent COVID-19. The CDR3 is CASSLGPPGGRNSPLHF. DNA for the CDR3: TGCGCCAGCAGCTTGGGGCCCCCAGGGGGAAGGAATTCACCCCTCCACTTT. Full variable domain (rest looked up from reference TRBV5-1 and TRBJ1-6): KAGVTQTPRYLIKTRGQQVTLSCSPISGHRSVSWYQQTPGQGLQFLFEYFSETQRNKGNFPGRFSGRQFSNSRSEMNVSTLELGDSALYLCASSLGPPGGRNSPLHFGNGTRLTVT.